This TCR beta chain is drawn from a study of cytomegalovirus exposure and HLA in healthy donors (dated by TCRdb to about 2017). Regarding the study in general: An earlier analysis of several hundred of the donors reported approximately 280 Gb of sequence data and 95 million to 140 million unique TCR beta sequences obtained from approximately 180 million T cells. Both class I and class II loci were covered by HLA typing, at four-digit resolution. To decide whether each TCR beta V gene segment behaved as functional or pseudogenic, an earlier analysis of some 600 of the donors relied on high-throughput TCR beta sequencing. Donor age, sex, ethnicity and CMV serostatus were compiled together with the repertoire data. Among 350 to 400 genotyped donors of the cohort, an average of approximately 250,000 unique TCR beta nucleotide sequences were sequenced per donor, roughly a sixth of them non-productive. Using immunosequencing, the study profiled T cell repertoires from fewer than 850 subjects and related those repertoires to cytomegalovirus serostatus. Rather than drawing on any new phenotypic data, the later analysis identified candidate immune exposures from TCR beta sequences and the way those sequences occurred across donors. To predict cytomegalovirus infection status, the study brought together high-throughput TCR immunosequencing, statistical association of individual TCRs with disease status, and machine learning. A handful of DR-DQ haplotypes were handled as single units for association and clustering because linkage in the cohort was strong. All discovery cohort repertoires had been generated on a single sequencing platform. The genetic ancestry cluster associated with self-reported Caucasian donors included over 65% of the 398 genotyped donors. Roughly 310 gigabases of sequencing data and tens of millions of unique TCR sequences were included in an early release covering several hundred HLA-typed donors. To study patterns of TCR occurrence, a later analysis re-analyzed previously published TCR beta repertoires from 600 to 750 donors and added high-resolution HLA genotyping. A separate validation cohort of 100 to 150 different subjects was used in addition to the roughly 700-subject first cohort. In a later genetic analysis, genome-wide SNP genotypes for about 65% of the roughly 670 donors were used, and that subset was treated as a discovery cohort. The study was designed to test whether signatures of past pathogen exposure could be identified by cataloging public T cell receptors. The number of donors typed differed by locus, with roughly 620-630 for A, B, C, DRB1 and DQB1, 522 for DQA1, 606 for DPA1, and 472 for DPB1.

Library preparation was by the immunoSEQ multiplex PCR assay. A mixture of 60 forward primers for TCR Vbeta segments and 13 reverse primers for TCR Jbeta segments was used in the multiplex PCR. The CDR3 region of rearranged TCR beta genes was amplified from genomic DNA by a multiplex PCR assay. The Illumina HiSeq System was used to sequence the amplified TCR beta libraries as 87-base-pair reads. As for the original processing: In a later analysis, 80 million or so unique TCR beta chains were counted across the roughly 670 repertoires, and about 10 million of these chains were shared by at least two donors. Raw reads were error-corrected and collapsed into unique sequences with a nearest-neighbor algorithm that merged closely related sequences to remove PCR and sequencing errors. To assign V, D and J gene segments, CDR3 sequences were aligned to IMGT reference sequences. For a sequence to be retained, at least a six-nucleotide match to both a V gene segment and a J gene segment was required. Rearrangements were classified as productive when the CDR3 lacked stop codons and remained in frame with V and J, and all other rearrangements were classified as non-productive. Following IMGT convention, CDR3 was defined as the stretch from the second conserved V-encoded cysteine up to the conserved J-encoded phenylalanine. The earlier analysis of a few hundred of the donors excluded any sequence lacking an unambiguous match to a single V gene segment. In an earlier analysis of 587 of the donors, V segments were called functional above 56.7% productive rearrangements and were called segregating when the between-donor standard deviation exceeded 5%. A statistical classification framework was developed to diagnose cytomegalovirus status using the catalog of TCR beta chain sequences. In a later analysis, V and J genes were assigned by comparing TCR nucleotide sequences against IMGT/GENE-DB human TR gene sequences. A later analysis assigned CDR3 sequences and most-parsimonious VDJ recombination scenarios with the TCRdist pipeline. In a later analysis, each TCR beta chain was defined by its CDR3 amino acid sequence together with its V-gene family, and reads without a unique V-gene family were excluded. A later analysis removed 550 to 650 highly shared, low-generation-probability nucleotide sequences to deal with suspected cross-contamination and a sequencing artifact. In a later analysis, a clonal expansion index was calculated for each public chain from normalized within-repertoire ranks of inferred template counts. In a later analysis, generation probabilities were computed with a VDJ recombination model fitted to out-of-frame rearrangements, and the resulting probabilities were checked against IGoR. In a later analysis, hypergeometric tests were used to score TCR-TCR, TCR-HLA and TCR-CMV co-occurrence, with a repertoire-size bias correction applied to TCR pairs. In a later analysis, false discovery rates were estimated by permuting HLA or CMV assignments 20 times. A later analysis grouped co-occurring TCRs with DBSCAN, adding TCRdist sequence similarity when clustering within HLA-allele-positive subsets. Repertoires with fewer than 30,000 or more than 120,000 public chains were left out of co-occurrence clustering, as were roughly five repertoires with anomalous nucleotide sharing. TCRdb stores this immuneACCESS table with in-frame sequences only. Part of the clones is absent; in the studies checked, under half of the shortfall reflects unresolved V genes, and no reason is known for the rest. That table furnishes V, J and clone size, whereas the DNA furnished D and trimming. The sample records some 190,000 clones, about 77% of which are singletons. The leading ten clones occupy less than 2.5% of the sample.

The cohort consisted of approximately 670 healthy bone marrow donors. At the time of sampling, all cohort members were nominally healthy, though unrecorded immune exposures were likely present. The donor was CMV seropositive and belonged to the group of a few hundred seropositive cohort members. A peripheral blood sample was provided by each donor, and peripheral blood mononuclear cells were used for TCR beta sequencing. The Qiagen DNeasy Blood Extraction Kit was used to extract genomic DNA from the blood cell samples. Based on the germline V gene, the CDR1 and CDR2 sequences are SGHTA and FQGNSA. The CDR3 runs 19 amino acids, cysteine and phenylalanine included. The retained sequence is limited to the CDR3, 57 bases, with the frame set at the first base. Germline trimming: 6 bases from V, 0 bases from J; junction bases outside gene matches: 10. As concerns this clone: Its specific antigen is unknown. No much larger clonotype is one base removed from it; base qualities were not supplied.

Beyond this particular receptor, the publication reports: In the study, 150 to 200 TCR beta chains were listed as associated with cytomegalovirus. The presence/absence analyses assumed that sequencing depth was roughly uniform across donors, and that assumption may not be true. In an earlier analysis of over 550 of the donors, most TCR beta V segments were observed in productive rearrangements about 87% or about 30% of the time, broadly matching IMGT annotations. Compared with the 666-donor mean, donors in an Asian-associated ancestry cluster had fewer N-insertions in productive TCRs, according to a later genetic analysis. For the cohort, immune exposure information was limited to CMV serostatus. In both the original and validation cohorts, the classifier was reported to diagnose cytomegalovirus status with high specificity and sensitivity. According to a later analysis, TCR association rates differed among HLA loci, with DRB1 alleles showing the most associated TCRs and HLA-C alleles showing the fewest. Across donors, most TCR sequences were observed very rarely, whereas some public TCRs were present in many individuals. The authors suggested that the approach could potentially be generalized to other disease states and immunological phenotypes. A later analysis associated about 17,000 TCR beta sequences with specific HLA alleles at a false discovery rate of 0.05. Several of the top co-occurrence clusters appeared to be linked to parvovirus B19, influenza, CMV and Epstein-Barr virus, according to a later analysis. Three of the identified cytomegalovirus-associated TCR beta chains were confirmed in vitro to be specific for cytomegalovirus antigens. In a later analysis, most CMV-associated TCR beta chains were found to appear HLA-restricted, with HLA associations seemingly driven largely by CMV exposure. A later genetic analysis associated a missense DCLRE1C variant with V-gene and J-gene trimming of TCR beta chains, and an independent cohort replicated the association. Because counts were too low, approximately 18 rarely observed V segments, including chromosome 9 orphons, were excluded from the earlier analysis of about 500 of the donors. Correlated functional status among segregating V segments might be attributable to linkage disequilibrium, but an unknown experimental factor could not be ruled out. In a later analysis, HLA-associated TCR beta chains showed more clonal expansion and lower generation probabilities than non-associated chains that were equally common. Strong co-occurrence of HLA alleles, especially DR and DQ, made assigning TCR associations to individual alleles difficult. A cluster of highly shared sequence variants was judged likely to represent a technical artifact of the sequencing pipeline. Some IMGT-functional V segments, including TRBV6-2 and TRBV6-3, could not be told apart with the 87-base-pair reads, so those segments were excluded. Only TCR beta chains were sequenced in this cohort, and the absence of alpha or paired-chain data limited detectable features. A further reported finding was that TCR beta sequences accurately predicted the HLA-A and HLA-B alleles for most subjects in the first cohort. HLA typing was unavailable for some donors at each locus, so association tests used only the typed subset.

This TCR was sampled from a woman younger than 45 in good health and CMV-seropositive. The chain was built from TRBV7-2 and TRBJ2-2, with 13 middle bases fitting TRBD2. The material sequenced was PBMCs. The CDR3 has the sequence CASRQTSGGLHSNTGELFF. The DNA sequence reads TGTGCCAGCAGGCAGACTAGCGGGGGGCTGCACTCGAACACCGGGGAGCTGTTTTTT.